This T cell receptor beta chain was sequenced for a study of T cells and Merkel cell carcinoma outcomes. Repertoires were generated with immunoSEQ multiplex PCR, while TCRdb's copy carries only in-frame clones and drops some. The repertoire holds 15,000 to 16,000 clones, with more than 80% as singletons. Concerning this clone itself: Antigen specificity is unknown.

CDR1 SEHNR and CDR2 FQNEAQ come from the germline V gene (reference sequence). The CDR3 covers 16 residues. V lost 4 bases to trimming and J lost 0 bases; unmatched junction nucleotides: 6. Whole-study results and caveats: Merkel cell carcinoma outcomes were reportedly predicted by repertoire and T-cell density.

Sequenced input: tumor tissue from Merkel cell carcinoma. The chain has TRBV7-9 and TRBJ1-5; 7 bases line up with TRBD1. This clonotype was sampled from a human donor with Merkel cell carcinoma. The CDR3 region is CASSSPQGYSNQPQHF. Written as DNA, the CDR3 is TGTGCCAGCAGCTCCCCACAGGGGTATAGCAATCAGCCCCAGCATTTT.